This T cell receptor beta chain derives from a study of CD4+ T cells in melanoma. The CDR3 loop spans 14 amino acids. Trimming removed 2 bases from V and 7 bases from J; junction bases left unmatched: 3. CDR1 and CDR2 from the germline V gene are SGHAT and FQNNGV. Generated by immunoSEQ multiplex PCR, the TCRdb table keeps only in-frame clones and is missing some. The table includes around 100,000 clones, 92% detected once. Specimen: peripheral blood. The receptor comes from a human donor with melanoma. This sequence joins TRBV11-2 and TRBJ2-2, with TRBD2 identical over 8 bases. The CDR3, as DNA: TGTGCCAGCAGCTTAATCGGGAGGGGCGGGGAGCTGTTTTTT. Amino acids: CASSLIGRGGELFF.